This passage covers 25 T cell receptor beta chains from one sample sequenced in a study of cytomegalovirus exposure and HLA in healthy donors. This PCR relied on a set of 60 Vbeta primers and 13 Jbeta primers. Only in-frame clones appear in the TCRdb table, and some are missing; sequencing was by immunoSEQ multiplex PCR. The sample has 130,000 or so clones, approximately 9% seen once; the top ten hold 6.5% to 8.5%. The sequenced material came from PBMCs. The receptors derive from a woman aged 40 to 55 in good health and CMV-seropositive.

This clone occurred a few times. The same CDR3 arises from other DNA sequences in this sample as well. The V and J genes are TRBV5-1 and TRBJ1-5, with TRBD1 matching 8 bases. V gave up 2 bases and J gave up 5 bases; unmatched junction bases: 6. CDR1 and CDR2 (germline): SGHRS, YFSETQ. CDR3 length: 15 residues. In nucleotides, the CDR3 is TGCGCCAGCAGCTTTGGGACAGGCTCTCATCAGCCCCAGCATTTT. Protein product: CASSFGTGSHQPQHF.

As DNA, the CDR3 is TGTGCCAGCAGCTTGGCCGGGGGGGCGGGCGAAAAACTGTTTTTT. This encodes CASSLAGGAGEKLFF. The chain links TRBV5-4 to TRBJ1-4; the D gene is possibly TRBD1 (6 bases). The CDR3 is 15 residues long. CDR1 and CDR2 from the germline V gene are SGHNT and YYREEE (reference sequence). Deletions cut 0 bases from V and 8 bases from J, with 14 bases between. The full variable domain, in which reference TRBV5-4 and TRBJ1-4 provide the parts outside the CDR3, is ETGVTQSPTHLIKTRGQQVTLRCSSQSGHNTVSWYQQALGQGPQFIFQYYREEENGRGNFPPRFSGLQFPNYSSELNVNALELDDSALYLCASSLAGGAGEKLFFGSGTQLSVL.

This clone was observed a handful of times. V usage is TRBV6-6 and J usage is TRBJ2-6; D is undetermined. Trimming stripped 8 bases from V and 2 bases from J, with 10 bases between. Germline V gene sequence: CDR1 MNHNY, CDR2 SVGAGI (reference sequence). The CDR3 length is 14 residues. The CDR3 region is CASSITAGANVLTF. The CDR3 nucleotides read TGTGCCAGCTCCATCACGGCTGGGGCCAACGTCCTGACTTTC.

V is TRBV18 and J is TRBJ2-2; 8 bases are a match to TRBD1. V lost 3 bases to trimming and J lost 6 bases; unmatched junction nucleotides: 3. Germline values: CDR1 KGHSH, CDR2 LQKENI. CDR3 length: 14 residues. The CDR3 nucleotides are TGTGCCAGCTCACCGGACAGGGAGGCCGGGGAGCTGTTTTTT. Its translation: CASSPDREAGELFF.

This clone was seen a handful of times. The CDR3 here is CASSGRGNEKLFF. CDR3 nucleotides: TGTGCCAGCAGTGGCAGGGGGAATGAAAAACTGTTTTTT. The genes are TRBV2 and TRBJ1-4; the match to TRBD1 covers 7 bases. Germline V lookup: CDR1 SNHLY, CDR2 FYNNEI. The CDR3 spans 13 residues. V lost 4 bases to trimming and J lost 5 bases; unmatched junction nucleotides: 1.

The rearrangement uses TRBV4-1 and TRBJ1-2; possibly TRBD1 for D (5 bases). V was shortened by 4 bases and J by 3 bases, with 15 bases between the two germline ends. The CDR3 spans 15 residues. In germline, CDR1 is MGHRA, CDR2 YSYEKL. CDR3 protein: CASSPMLRVDYGYTF. For the CDR3, the DNA is TGCGCCAGCAGCCCTATGCTCAGGGTGGACTATGGCTACACCTTC.

The chain has TRBV5-1 and TRBJ2-5; TRBD1 aligns across 10 bases. V lost 3 bases and J lost 3; bases outside the gene matches: 5. The CDR3 is 15 residues long. CDR1 is SGHRS and CDR2 is YFSETQ in the germline V gene. CDR3 nucleotide sequence: TGCGCCAGCAGCTCCCTGGGGACAGGGGAAGAGACCCAGTACTTC. Translation gives CASSSLGTGEETQYF.

This clone was detected a few times. The J gene is TRBJ1-6, the V gene TRBV7-8; D is perhaps TRBD1 (5 bases). CDR1 SGHVS and CDR2 FQNEAQ come from the germline V gene. The CDR3 is 15 amino acids. Trimming removed 0 bases at V and 8 bases at J, with 11 bases between. The DNA for the CDR3 is TGTGCCAGCAGCTTAGCGCAGGGTGCAGATTCACCCCTCCACTTT. Encoded protein: CASSLAQGADSPLHF.

The chain recombines TRBV2 with TRBJ2-7, with 7 bases that match TRBD2. CDR3 length equals 16 residues. V shed 9 bases, J shed 1 base, and the junction held 15 bases outside the gene matches. Germline CDR1 SNHLY, CDR2 FYNNEI. CDR3 coding DNA: TGTGCCAGTGATGGGGGGGTCTCGAAGCGGTCCTACGAGCAGTACTTC. Translated, it gives CASDGGVSKRSYEQYF.

J is TRBJ2-3 and V is TRBV5-1, with TRBD2 matching 7 bases. Per the germline V gene, CDR1 is SGHRS and CDR2 is YFSETQ. The J segment lost 8 bases and the V segment lost 1 base, leaving 7 bases of the junction unmatched. The CDR3 is 14 amino acids. The DNA of the CDR3 is TGCGCCAGCAGCTTGTTGGCTAGCGGTGGTACGCAGTATTTT. It encodes CASSLLASGGTQYF.

The chain couples TRBV4-3 to TRBJ2-3, with no clear D. This CDR3 is 15 amino acids long. Germline V gene lookup returns CDR1 LGHNA and CDR2 YSLEER. Trimming took 1 base from V and 10 from J, leaving 18 bases between them. The CDR3 sequence: CASSQGLGPGPSQYF. CDR3 bases: TGCGCCAGCAGCCAAGGCCTGGGCCCAGGCCCTTCGCAGTATTTT.

The rearrangement uses TRBV11-3 and TRBJ1-2; TRBD1 might be the D (6 bases). The CDR3 contains 13 residues. Germline V lookup: CDR1 SGHNT, CDR2 YENEEA. With 5 bases removed from V and 6 bases from J, the gap between germline ends came to 13 bases. The CDR3 sequence is CASSTNQGNGYTF. CDR3 bases: TGTGCCAGCAGCACAAACCAGGGGAATGGCTACACCTTC.

V is TRBV10-3 and J is TRBJ2-7; TRBD2 aligns across 7 bases. V dropped 4 bases and J dropped 0; count of bases not matched to a gene: 3. This CDR3 is 14 amino acids long. Germline V gene sequence: CDR1 ENHRY, CDR2 SYGVKD. CDR3 protein: CAISGRGSSYEQYF. CDR3 nucleotides: TGTGCCATCAGTGGTCGCGGGAGCTCCTACGAGCAGTACTTC.

This rearrangement joins TRBV10-2 to TRBJ2-7, with D maybe TRBD2 (5 bases). Per the germline V gene, CDR1 is WSHSY and CDR2 is SAAADI. CDR3 length equals 13 residues. Trimming removed 8 bases from V and 0 bases from J, with 11 bases in between. For the CDR3, the DNA is TGCGCCAGCGGCCGAGGGAGCTCCTACGAGCAGTACTTC. Translating it yields CASGRGSSYEQYF.

The rearrangement joins TRBV7-2 to TRBJ2-1, with TRBD1 matching over 10 bases. J gave up 12 bases and V 4 bases, and 12 bases lay outside the gene matches. This CDR3 has 15 residues. Germline CDR1 and CDR2: SGHTA and FQGNSA. CDR3 bases: TGTGCCAGCAGCTCTGGACAGGGGGATTATCCGGGGCAGTTCTTC. Protein sequence: CASSSGQGDYPGQFF.

This chain links TRBV7-3 with TRBJ2-2; D not resolved. Trimming pared 5 bases from V and 0 bases from J, leaving 7 bases between. The CDR3 is made up of 14 amino acids. The germline CDR1 and CDR2 sequences are SGHTA and FQGTGA. The chain's CDR3 is CASSPDSNTGELFF. The CDR3 DNA sequence: TGTGCCAGCAGCCCCGACTCGAACACCGGGGAGCTGTTTTTT.

J is TRBJ2-7 and V is TRBV4-1; TRBD2 might be the D (6 bases). Germline V lookup: CDR1 MGHRA, CDR2 YSYEKL. The germline V and J ends were trimmed by 1 base and 2 bases, with 15 bases remaining between them. The CDR3 covers 16 residues. The CDR3 bases are TGCGCCAGCAGCCAAGGTTTGGCAGGGAGGACCTACGAGCAGTACTTC. Translated: CASSQGLAGRTYEQYF.

V gene TRBV2 combines with J gene TRBJ2-7; TRBD1 agrees at 9 bases. Germline V lookup: CDR1 SNHLY, CDR2 FYNNEI. The CDR3 contains 14 residues. V dropped 5 bases and J dropped 2; count of bases not matched to a gene: 4. The CDR3 reads CASSFWTGAYEQYF. As DNA, the CDR3 is TGTGCCAGCAGTTTCTGGACAGGGGCCTACGAGCAGTACTTC.

Written as DNA, the CDR3 is TGCGCCAGCAGAGCTTTCTCCTACAATGAGCAGTTCTTC. This translates into CASRAFSYNEQFF. J is TRBJ2-1 and V is TRBV5-1, with unresolved D. Germline V gene lookup returns CDR1 SGHRS and CDR2 YFSETQ. V was shortened by 5 bases and J by 0 bases, with 6 bases between the two germline ends. The CDR3 loop spans 13 amino acids.

The chain has TRBV5-1 and TRBJ2-5, with 7 nucleotides matching TRBD2. CDR1 is SGHRS, CDR2 YFSETQ, per germline. The V gene end was trimmed by 0 bases and the J gene end by 2 bases; junction bases not matched to a gene: 1. The CDR3 sequence is 14 residues long. The DNA for the CDR3 is TGCGCCAGCAGCTTGGGGGGAGGGCAAGAGACCCAGTACTTC. Translating gives CASSLGGGQETQYF.

The genes are TRBV10-2 and TRBJ2-5; 12 bases fit TRBD2. There are 15 residues in the CDR3. Germline V gene lookup returns CDR1 WSHSY and CDR2 SAAADI. V shed 4 bases and J 5 bases; nucleotides not matched to a gene: 5. The DNA for the CDR3 is TGCGCCAGCAGTGGGCTAGCGGGGGGGCGGGAGACCCAGTACTTC. Its translation is CASSGLAGGRETQYF.

The chain combines TRBV29-1 with TRBJ2-1; 9 bases are a match to TRBD2. Germline V gene sequence: CDR1 SQVTM, CDR2 ANQGSEA. Trimming cost V 8 bases and J 4 bases; bases outside gene matches: 9. The CDR3 is made up of 14 amino acids. In DNA form, the CDR3 reads TGCAGCAGTGCGGGGACTAGCAGATACAATGAGCAGTTCTTC. This translates into CSSAGTSRYNEQFF.

V and J are TRBV2 and TRBJ2-3, with a tentative D call TRBD1 (7 bases). The V end was cut by 4 bases, the J end by 2 bases, with 16 bases between. CDR1 is SNHLY, CDR2 FYNNEI, per germline. CDR3 size: 16 residues. This CDR3 is CASSGAGRGITDTQYF. In nucleotides, the CDR3 is TGTGCCAGCAGTGGAGCGGGCAGGGGGATCACAGATACGCAGTATTTT.

The chain recombines TRBV19 with TRBJ2-3; TRBD2 matches at 12 bases. Germline CDR1 LNHDA, CDR2 SQIVND (reference sequence). CDR3 length: 16 residues. V shed 6 bases and J 2 bases; nucleotides not matched to a gene: 6. The CDR3 spells CASSRTSGAITDTQYF. As DNA, the CDR3 is TGTGCCAGTAGCAGGACTAGCGGGGCTATCACAGATACGCAGTATTTT.

This clone has more than one count but fewer than ten. The chain has TRBV2 and TRBJ1-6; no clear D gene. Trimming pared 8 bases from V and 7 bases from J, leaving 12 bases between. Germline V gene lookup returns CDR1 SNHLY and CDR2 FYNNEI. The length of the CDR3 is 13 residues. For the CDR3, the DNA is TGTGCCAGCCGGGATTCCGTAAATTCACCCCTCCACTTT. Translated, it gives CASRDSVNSPLHF.